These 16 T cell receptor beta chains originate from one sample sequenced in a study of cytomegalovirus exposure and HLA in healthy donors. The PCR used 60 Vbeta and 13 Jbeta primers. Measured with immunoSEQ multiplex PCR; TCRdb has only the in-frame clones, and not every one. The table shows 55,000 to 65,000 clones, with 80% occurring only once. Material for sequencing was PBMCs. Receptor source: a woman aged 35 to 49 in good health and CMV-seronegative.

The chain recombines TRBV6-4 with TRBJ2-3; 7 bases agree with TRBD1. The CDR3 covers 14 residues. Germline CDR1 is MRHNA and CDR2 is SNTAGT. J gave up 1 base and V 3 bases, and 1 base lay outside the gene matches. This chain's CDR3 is CASSETGGTDTQYF. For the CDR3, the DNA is TGTGCCAGCAGTGAAACAGGGGGCACAGATACGCAGTATTTT.

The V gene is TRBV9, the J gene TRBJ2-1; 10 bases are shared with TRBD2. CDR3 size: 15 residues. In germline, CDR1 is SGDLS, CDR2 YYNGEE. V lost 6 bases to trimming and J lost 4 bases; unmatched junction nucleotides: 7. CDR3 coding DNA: TGTGCCAGCACCAGACAAGCGGGAGGGTACAATGAGCAGTTCTTC. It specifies CASTRQAGGYNEQFF.

CDR3 DNA: TGTGCCAGTAGTATAGGGGCACGGAATATTGAAGCTTTCTTT. It is translated as CASSIGARNIEAFF. V gene TRBV19 combines with J gene TRBJ1-1; D remains ambiguous. This CDR3 is built from 14 residues. Trimming shortened V by 1 base and J by 7 bases, and 13 bases separated the two germline ends. Germline CDR1 reads LNHDA; CDR2 reads SQIVND (reference sequence).

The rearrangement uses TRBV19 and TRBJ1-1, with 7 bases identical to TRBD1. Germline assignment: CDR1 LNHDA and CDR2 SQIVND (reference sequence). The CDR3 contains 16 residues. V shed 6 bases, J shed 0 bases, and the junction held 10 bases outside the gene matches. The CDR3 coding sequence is TGTGCCAGTAGGGGGGACAGAAAATCACTGAACACTGAAGCTTTCTTT. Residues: CASRGDRKSLNTEAFF. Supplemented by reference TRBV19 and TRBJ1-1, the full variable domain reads DGGITQSPKYLFRKEGQNVTLSCEQNLNHDAMYWYRQDPGQGLRLIYYSQIVNDFQKGDIAEGYSVSREKKESFPLTVTSAQKNPTAFYLCASRGDRKSLNTEAFFGQGTRLTVV.

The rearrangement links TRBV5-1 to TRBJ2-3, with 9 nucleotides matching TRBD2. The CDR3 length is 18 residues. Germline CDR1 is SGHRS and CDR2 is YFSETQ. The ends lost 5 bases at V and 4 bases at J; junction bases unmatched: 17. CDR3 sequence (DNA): TGCGCCAGCAGTATGTCCCCGGTAGCGGGAGAACGCGCAGATACGCAGTATTTT. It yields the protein CASSMSPVAGERADTQYF. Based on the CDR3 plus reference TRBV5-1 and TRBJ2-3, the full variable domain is KAGVTQTPRYLIKTRGQQVTLSCSPISGHRSVSWYQQTPGQGLQFLFEYFSETQRNKGNFPGRFSGRQFSNSRSEMNVSTLELGDSALYLCASSMSPVAGERADTQYFGPGTRLTVL.

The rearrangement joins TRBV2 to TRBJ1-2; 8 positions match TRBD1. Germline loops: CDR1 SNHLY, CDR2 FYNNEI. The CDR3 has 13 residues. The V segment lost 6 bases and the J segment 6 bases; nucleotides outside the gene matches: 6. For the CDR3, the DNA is TGTGCCAGCAGGGGACAGGCGAGGGATGGCTACACCTTC. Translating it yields CASRGQARDGYTF.

DNA of the CDR3: TGTGCCAGCAGTTTCGGAGAAGAGCAGTTCTTC. Translating gives CASSFGEEQFF. V and J are TRBV28 and TRBJ2-1; no clear D gene. Trimming pared 3 bases from V and 10 bases from J, leaving 7 bases between. The germline V gene has CDR1 MDHEN and CDR2 SYDVKM. CDR3 length: 11 amino acids.

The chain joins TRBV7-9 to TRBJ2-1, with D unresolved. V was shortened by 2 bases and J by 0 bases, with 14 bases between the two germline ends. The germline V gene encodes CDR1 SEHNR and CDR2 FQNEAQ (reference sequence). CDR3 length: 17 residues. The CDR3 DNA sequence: TGTGCCAGCAGCTTATCATTCGCGGCCGACTCCTACAATGAGCAGTTCTTC. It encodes CASSLSFAADSYNEQFF.

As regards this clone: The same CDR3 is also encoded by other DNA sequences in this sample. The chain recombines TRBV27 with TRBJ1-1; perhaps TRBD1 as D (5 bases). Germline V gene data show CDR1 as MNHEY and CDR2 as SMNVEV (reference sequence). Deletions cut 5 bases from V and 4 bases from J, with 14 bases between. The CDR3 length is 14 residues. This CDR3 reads CASSGAGLGTEAFF. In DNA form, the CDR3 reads TGTGCCAGCAGTGGCGCAGGGCTAGGCACTGAAGCTTTCTTT.

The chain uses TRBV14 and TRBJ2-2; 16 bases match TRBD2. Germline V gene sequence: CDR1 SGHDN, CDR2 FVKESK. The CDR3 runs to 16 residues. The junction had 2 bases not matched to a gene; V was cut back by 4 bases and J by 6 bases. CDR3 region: CASSPGLAGGAGELFF. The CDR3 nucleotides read TGTGCCAGCAGCCCGGGACTAGCGGGAGGGGCCGGGGAGCTGTTTTTT.

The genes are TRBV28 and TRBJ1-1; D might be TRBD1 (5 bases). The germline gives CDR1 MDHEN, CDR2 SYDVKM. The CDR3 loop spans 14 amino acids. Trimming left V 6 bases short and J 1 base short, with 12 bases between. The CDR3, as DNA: TGTGCCAGCAGGTACGGGGGAAGGAACACTGAAGCTTTCTTT. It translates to CASRYGGRNTEAFF.

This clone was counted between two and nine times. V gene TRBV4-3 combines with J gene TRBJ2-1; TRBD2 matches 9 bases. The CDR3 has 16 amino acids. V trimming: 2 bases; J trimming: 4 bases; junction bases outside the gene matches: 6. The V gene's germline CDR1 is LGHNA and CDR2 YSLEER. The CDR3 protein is CASSQPTSGIYNEQFF. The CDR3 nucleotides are TGCGCCAGCAGCCAACCGACTAGCGGCATTTACAATGAGCAGTTCTTC.

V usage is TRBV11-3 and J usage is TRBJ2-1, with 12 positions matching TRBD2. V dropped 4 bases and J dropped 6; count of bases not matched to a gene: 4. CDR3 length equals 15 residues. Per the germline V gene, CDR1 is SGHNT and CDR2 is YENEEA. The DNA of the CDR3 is TGTGCCAGCAGCTGGACTAGCGGGACTCCCAATGAGCAGTTCTTC. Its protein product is CASSWTSGTPNEQFF.

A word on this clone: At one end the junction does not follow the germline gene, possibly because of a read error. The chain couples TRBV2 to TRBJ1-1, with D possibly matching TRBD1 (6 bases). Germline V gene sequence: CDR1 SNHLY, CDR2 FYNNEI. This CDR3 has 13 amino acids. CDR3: CASREGGGTEAFF. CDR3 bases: TGTGCCAGCAGGGAAGGGGGAGGGACTGAAGCTTTCTTT.

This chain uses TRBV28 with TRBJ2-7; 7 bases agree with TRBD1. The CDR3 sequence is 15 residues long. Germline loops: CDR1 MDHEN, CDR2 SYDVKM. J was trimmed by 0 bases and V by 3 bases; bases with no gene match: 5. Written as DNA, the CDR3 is TGTGCCAGCAGTTTTGGGACAGCTGCCTCCTACGAGCAGTACTTC. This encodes CASSFGTAASYEQYF.

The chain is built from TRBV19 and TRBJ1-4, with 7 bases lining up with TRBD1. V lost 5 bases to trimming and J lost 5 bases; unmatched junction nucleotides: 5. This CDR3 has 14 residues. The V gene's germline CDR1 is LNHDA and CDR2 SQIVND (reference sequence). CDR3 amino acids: CASSSDRRNEKLFF. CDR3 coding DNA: TGTGCCAGTAGTTCGGACAGGCGGAATGAAAAACTGTTTTTT.